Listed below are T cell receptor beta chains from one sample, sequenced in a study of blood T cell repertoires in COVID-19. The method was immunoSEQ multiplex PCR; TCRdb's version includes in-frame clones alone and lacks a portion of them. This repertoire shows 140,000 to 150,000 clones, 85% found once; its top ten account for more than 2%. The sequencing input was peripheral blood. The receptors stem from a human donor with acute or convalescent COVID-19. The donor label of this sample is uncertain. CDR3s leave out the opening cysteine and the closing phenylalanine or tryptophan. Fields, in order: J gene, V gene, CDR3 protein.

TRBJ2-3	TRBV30	AWSVGLAGTDTQY
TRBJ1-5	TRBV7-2	ASSLARGQGRKPQH
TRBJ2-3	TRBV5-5	ASSLTSGSPDTQY
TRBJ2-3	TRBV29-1	SVQTGTDTDTQY
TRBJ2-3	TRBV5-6	ASSLKTSGGGNTQY
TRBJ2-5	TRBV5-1	ASTLGGSRETQY
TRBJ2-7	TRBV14	ASSRLGTGGRYEQY
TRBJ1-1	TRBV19	ASRASRLRGPTLGTEAF
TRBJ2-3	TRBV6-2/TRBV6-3	ASSLTSGKGTDTQY
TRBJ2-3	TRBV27	ASSLGLAGATDTQY
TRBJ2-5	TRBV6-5	ASSYPSQETQY
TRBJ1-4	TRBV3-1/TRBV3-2	ASSQVTAEKLF
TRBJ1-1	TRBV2	ASSKRDRNTEAF
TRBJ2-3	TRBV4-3	ASSQDTGMVTDTQY
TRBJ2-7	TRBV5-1	ASSFTGDTYEQY
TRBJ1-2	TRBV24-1	ATSVQGANGYT
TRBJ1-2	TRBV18	ASSDREPFYGYT
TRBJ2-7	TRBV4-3	ASSQDLAGSTQQY
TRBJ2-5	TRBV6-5	ASSYSAGRGETQY
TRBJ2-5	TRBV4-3	ASSRITGDGETQY
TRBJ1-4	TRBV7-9	ASSTRDSRATNEKLF
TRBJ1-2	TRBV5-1	ASSGGTGGYGYT
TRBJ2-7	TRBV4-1	ASSRFAGTGSYEQY
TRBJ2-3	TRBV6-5	ASSYSPSGRTDTQY
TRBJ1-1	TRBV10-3	AISRRANTEAF
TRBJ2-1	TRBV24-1	ATSAPGSASRNEQF